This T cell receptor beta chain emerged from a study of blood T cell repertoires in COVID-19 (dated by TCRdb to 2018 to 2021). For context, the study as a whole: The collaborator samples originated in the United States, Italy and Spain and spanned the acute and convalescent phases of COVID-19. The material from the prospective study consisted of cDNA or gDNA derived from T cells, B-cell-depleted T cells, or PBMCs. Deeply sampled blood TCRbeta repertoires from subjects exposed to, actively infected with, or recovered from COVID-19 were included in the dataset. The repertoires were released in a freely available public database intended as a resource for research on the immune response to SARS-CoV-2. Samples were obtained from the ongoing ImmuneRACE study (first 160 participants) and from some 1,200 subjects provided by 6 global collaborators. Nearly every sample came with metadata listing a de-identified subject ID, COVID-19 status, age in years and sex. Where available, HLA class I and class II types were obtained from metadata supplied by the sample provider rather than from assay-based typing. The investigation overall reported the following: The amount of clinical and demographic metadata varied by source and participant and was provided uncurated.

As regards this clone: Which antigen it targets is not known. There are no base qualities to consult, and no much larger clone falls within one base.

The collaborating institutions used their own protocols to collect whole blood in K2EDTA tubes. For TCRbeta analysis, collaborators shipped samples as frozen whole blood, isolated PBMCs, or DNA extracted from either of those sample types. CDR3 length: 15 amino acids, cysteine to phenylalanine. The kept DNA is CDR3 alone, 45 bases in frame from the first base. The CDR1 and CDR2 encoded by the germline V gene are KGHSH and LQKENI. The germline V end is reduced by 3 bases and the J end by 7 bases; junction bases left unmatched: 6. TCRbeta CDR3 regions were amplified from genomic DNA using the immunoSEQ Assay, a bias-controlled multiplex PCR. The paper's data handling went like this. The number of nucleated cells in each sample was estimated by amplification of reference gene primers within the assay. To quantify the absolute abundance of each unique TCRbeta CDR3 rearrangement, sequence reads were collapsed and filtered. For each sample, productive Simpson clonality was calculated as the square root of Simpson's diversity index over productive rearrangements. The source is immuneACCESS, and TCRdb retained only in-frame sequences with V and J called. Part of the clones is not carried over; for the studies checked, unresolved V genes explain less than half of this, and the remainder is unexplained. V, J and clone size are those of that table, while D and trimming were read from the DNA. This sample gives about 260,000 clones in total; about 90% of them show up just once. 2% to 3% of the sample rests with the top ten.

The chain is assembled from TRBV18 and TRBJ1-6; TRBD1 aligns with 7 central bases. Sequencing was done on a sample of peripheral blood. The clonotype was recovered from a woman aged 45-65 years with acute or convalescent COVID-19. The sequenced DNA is TGTGCCAGCTCACCGCAGGGGGTTTGGAATTCACCCCTCCACTTT. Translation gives CASSPQGVWNSPLHF.